Below are 9 T cell receptor beta chains sequenced from a single sample in a study of OX40 agonist ivuxolimab in advanced cancers. Assay used: immunoSEQ multiplex PCR; TCRdb lists only in-frame clones, some missing. The sample carries 67,000 or so clones, roughly 88% recorded once. The sample here was CD4+ or CD8+ T cells sorted from blood, taken in a trial of the OX40 agonist ivuxolimab. These receptors were obtained from an adult with an advanced solid tumor such as melanoma, head and neck, liver or kidney cancer.

The V and J genes are TRBV2 and TRBJ2-1; 8 nucleotides line up with TRBD1. The ends lost 9 bases at V and 8 bases at J; junction bases unmatched: 6. The CDR3 sequence is 12 residues long. Germline V gene data show CDR1 as SNHLY and CDR2 as FYNNEI. DNA for the CDR3: TGTGCCAGTACCGGACAGGGCGATGAGCAGTTCTTC. It is translated as CASTGQGDEQFF.

The genes are TRBV7-2 and TRBJ1-4, with D possibly TRBD1 on 5 matching bases. The ends were cut back, 5 bases at V and 8 bases at J, with 15 bases in the middle. The CDR3 has 14 amino acids. The V gene's germline CDR1 is SGHTA and CDR2 FQGNSA. Here the CDR3 DNA reads TGTGCCAGCAGCCATCGGGACGAACAGGAAAAACTGTTTTTT. Protein product: CASSHRDEQEKLFF.

Remarks on this clone: The sample carries other DNA sequences with the same CDR3. The chain links TRBV6-6 to TRBJ2-5, with D possibly matching TRBD2 (6 bases). The length of the CDR3 is 12 residues. Trimming cost V 2 bases and J 5 bases, with 6 bases left between them. CDR1 and CDR2 (germline): MNHNY, SVGAGI (reference sequence). The CDR3 spells CASSYGGETQYF. For the CDR3, the DNA is TGTGCCAGCAGTTACGGGGGGGAGACCCAGTACTTC.

V usage is TRBV28 and J usage is TRBJ1-1; unclear D gene. Germline V gene sequence: CDR1 MDHEN, CDR2 SYDVKM. V was clipped by 4 bases and J by 8 bases, with 17 bases between them. There are 14 residues in the CDR3. The CDR3 DNA follows: TGTGCCAGCAGTTCCTTGGACGTCCTCCCGGAAGCTTTCTTT. Protein: CASSSLDVLPEAFF.

This chain uses TRBV11-3 with TRBJ2-2; TRBD1 agrees at 7 bases. Germline loops: CDR1 SGHNT, CDR2 YENEEA. V lost 2 bases, J lost 7 bases, and 4 bases stayed unmatched. The CDR3 length is 14 residues. The CDR3 spells CASSLRGQVGELFF. CDR3 coding DNA: TGTGCCAGCAGCTTAAGGGGGCAGGTCGGGGAGCTGTTTTTT.

This chain links TRBV28 with TRBJ1-3, with 8 bases that match TRBD1. There are 16 residues in the CDR3. V shed 2 bases and J 0 bases; nucleotides not matched to a gene: 3. Germline V lookup: CDR1 MDHEN, CDR2 SYDVKM. The CDR3 spells CASSLTGGLSGNTIYF. The CDR3 DNA reads TGTGCCAGCAGTTTAACAGGGGGGCTCTCTGGAAACACCATATATTTT.

This clone was found a few times. The gene calls are TRBV2 and TRBJ2-5; 11 bases fit TRBD2. The CDR3 spans 16 residues. Losses at the gene ends were 8 bases for V and 7 bases for J; bases not matched to a gene: 15. Germline CDR1 SNHLY, CDR2 FYNNEI. The CDR3 sequence is CASGPPGTSGLGTQYF. The CDR3 DNA is TGTGCCAGCGGGCCCCCTGGGACTAGCGGATTAGGGACCCAGTACTTC.

This chain links TRBV2 with TRBJ2-1; 10 positions agree with TRBD2. Germline V lookup: CDR1 SNHLY, CDR2 FYNNEI. The CDR3 contains 16 residues. V trimming: 4 bases; J trimming: 5 bases; junction bases outside the gene matches: 8. This CDR3 is CASSGTGTSVHNEQFF. CDR3 bases: TGTGCCAGCAGTGGAACCGGGACTAGCGTCCACAATGAGCAGTTCTTC.

The CDR3 DNA is TGTGCCAGCTCCTCGGACGGCCGCGGAGGGGAGACCCAGTACTTC. It specifies CASSSDGRGGETQYF. V and J are TRBV18 and TRBJ2-5, with D perhaps TRBD2 (6 bases). Trimming cost V 6 bases and J 5 bases, with 19 bases left between them. In germline, CDR1 is KGHSH, CDR2 LQKENI. CDR3 length: 15 residues.